This T cell receptor (beta chain) was recorded in a study of blood T cell repertoires in COVID-19. Looking at the study overall: COVID-19 samples, acute and convalescent, were from the United States, Italy and Spain.

V gave up 6 bases and J gave up 14 bases, with 16 bases separating them. The V gene's germline CDR1 is SEHNR and CDR2 FQNEAQ (reference sequence). The CDR3 spans 12 residues. Method: immunoSEQ multiplex PCR; TCRdb's copy keeps in-frame clones and lacks some. This sample has approximately 100,000 clones, with 60% to 85% found just once. What was sequenced was peripheral blood. The clonotype was recovered from a human donor in a cohort sampled during active or convalescent COVID-19. The chain employs TRBV7-9 and TRBJ1-4; no clear D gene. The CDR3: CASSLWQAPLFF. The CDR3 DNA reads TGTGCCAGCAGTCTCTGGCAGGCCCCTCTGTTTTTT.